A single sample is the source of the 17 T cell receptor beta chains below, sequenced in a study of blood T cells in healthy people across ages. PCR was performed a second time for 7 to 11 cycles using a sample-barcoded 5' primer and a J-beta primer mix. TCRdb called the 5' RACE reads again in MiXCR, with one record for every CDR3 protein. The sample consists of about a million distinct CDR3 sequences, 51% of them appearing once. The sample comprised blood. Receptors were obtained from a woman in her fifties or sixties in good health.

This clonotype was counted only a few times. V gene TRBV13 combines with J gene TRBJ2-7, with 8 positions matching TRBD1. The CDR3 loop spans 13 amino acids. With 6 bases clipped from V and 5 bases from J, the junction kept 6 bases outside the gene matches. Germline V gene data show CDR1 as PRHDT and CDR2 as FYEKMQ (reference sequence). The CDR3 is CASRRQGNHEQYF. As DNA, the CDR3 is TGTGCCAGCAGGCGACAGGGGAATCACGAGCAGTACTTC. Variable domain in full (rest from reference TRBV13 and TRBJ2-7): AAGVIQSPRHLIKEKRETATLKCYPIPRHDTVYWYQQGPGQDPQFLISFYEKMQSDKGSIPDRFSAQQFSDYHSELNMSSLELGDSALYFCASRRQGNHEQYFGPGTRLTVT.

This chain links TRBV3-1 with TRBJ2-5, with TRBD2 identical over 11 bases. From germline, CDR1 is LGHDT and CDR2 YNNKEL (reference sequence). J gave up 2 bases and V 4 bases, and 6 bases lay outside the gene matches. The CDR3 is made up of 16 amino acids. Written as DNA, the CDR3 is TGTGCCAGCAGCCCCCGACTAGCGGGAAAACAAGAGACCCAGTACTTC. Translating it yields CASSPRLAGKQETQYF.

This clonotype was counted a few times. The chain is built from TRBV30 and TRBJ2-5; D remains ambiguous. This CDR3 has 13 residues. Germline V gene data show CDR1 as GTSNPN and CDR2 as SVGIG (reference sequence). The V and J ends lost 0 bases and 5 bases respectively, with 10 bases between them. The DNA of the CDR3 is TGTGCCTGGAGTGTAGGATTGTCCGAGACCCAGTACTTC. Its protein is CAWSVGLSETQYF.

The V and J genes are TRBV27 and TRBJ2-3; D not certain. Germline lookup yields CDR1 MNHEY and CDR2 SMNVEV (reference sequence). This CDR3 is built from 15 residues. The V end was cut by 7 bases, the J end by 7 bases, with 21 bases between. The chain's CDR3 is CASNSNGLARNTQYF. The CDR3, as DNA: TGTGCCAGCAATTCGAATGGGTTGGCGCGGAATACGCAGTATTTT.

This clonotype was seen more than once but under ten times. V and J are TRBV5-5 and TRBJ2-3; D is unclear. Trimming cost V 7 bases and J 5 bases, with 14 bases left between them. The germline CDR1 and CDR2 sequences are SGHKS and YYEKEE (reference sequence). The CDR3 covers 13 residues. CDR3: CASVLIPQDTQYF. In DNA form, the CDR3 reads TGTGCCAGCGTACTTATACCCCAAGATACGCAGTATTTT.

At least ten counts were recorded for this clonotype. This chain uses TRBV20-1 with TRBJ2-3; 7 bases line up with TRBD1. Germline V gene lookup returns CDR1 DFQATT and CDR2 SNEGSKA (reference sequence). This CDR3 is built from 12 residues. V shed 5 bases and J 4 bases; nucleotides not matched to a gene: 3. This CDR3 is CSARQGSDTQYF. For the CDR3, the DNA is TGCAGTGCTCGACAGGGTTCAGATACGCAGTATTTT.

This chain links TRBV15 with TRBJ2-1; 9 nucleotides match TRBD1. Losses at the gene ends were 7 bases for V and 7 bases for J; bases not matched to a gene: 8. Germline CDR1 and CDR2: LNHNV and YYDKDF (reference sequence). The CDR3 extends over 14 amino acids. The CDR3 DNA is TGTGCCACCACCGTAGGACAGGGGCGTAATGAGCAGTTCTTC. Its translation is CATTVGQGRNEQFF.

V and J are TRBV11-3 and TRBJ1-2; D is possibly TRBD1 (5 bases). The ends were cut back, 2 bases at V and 5 bases at J, with 15 bases in the middle. The CDR3 has 15 residues. Germline V CDR1 and CDR2: SGHNT, YENEEA. The chain's CDR3 is CASSLKRGWDYGYTF. The CDR3 bases are TGTGCCAGCAGCTTAAAAAGGGGATGGGATTATGGCTACACCTTC.

The chain joins TRBV20-1 to TRBJ1-5, with 7 bases that match TRBD1. Germline CDR1 and CDR2: DFQATT and SNEGSKA (reference sequence). Germline trimming cut 2 bases from V and 2 bases from J; bases unmatched to any gene: 3. CDR3 length equals 14 residues. CDR3 loop: CSARYRGRNQPQHF. CDR3 bases: TGCAGTGCTAGATACAGGGGTCGCAATCAGCCCCAGCATTTT.

The V call is TRBV2, the J call TRBJ2-7, with D perhaps TRBD1 (6 bases). V dropped 6 bases and J dropped 5 bases, with 20 bases sitting between them. From germline, CDR1 is SNHLY and CDR2 FYNNEI. CDR3 length: 15 amino acids. The CDR3 here is CASSEGTGLGDEQYF. CDR3 DNA: TGTGCCAGCAGCGAGGGTACAGGGTTGGGAGACGAGCAGTACTTC.

This clonotype was observed once. The chain links TRBV19 to TRBJ2-3; TRBD2 agrees at 10 bases. V lost 7 bases, J lost 0 bases, and 4 bases stayed unmatched. This CDR3 is 15 amino acids long. Germline-derived CDR1 and CDR2 are LNHDA and SQIVND (reference sequence). The CDR3 DNA sequence: TGTGCCAGTACCACGACTAGCGGGAGCACAGATACGCAGTATTTT. Translated: CASTTTSGSTDTQYF.

The V call is TRBV28, the J call TRBJ2-5; D gene uncertain. The CDR3 loop spans 13 amino acids. Trimming shortened V by 6 bases and J by 5 bases, and 13 bases separated the two germline ends. The germline gives CDR1 MDHEN, CDR2 SYDVKM. The CDR3 DNA is TGTGCCAGCAGAAAAAGTAGAATTGAGACCCAGTACTTC. As protein: CASRKSRIETQYF. The full variable domain, rest sourced from reference TRBV28 and TRBJ2-5, is DVKVTQSSRYLVKRTGEKVFLECVQDMDHENMFWYRQDPGLGLRLIYFSYDVKMKEKGDIPEGYSVSREKKERFSLILESASTNQTSMYLCASRKSRIETQYFGPGTRLLVL.

This clonotype was detected a few times. The chain employs TRBV29-1 and TRBJ2-7, with D possibly being TRBD2 (6 bases). The V and J ends lost 8 bases and 0 bases respectively, with 17 bases between them. Germline CDR1 reads SQVTM; CDR2 reads ANQGSEA. This CDR3 spans 14 amino acids. The CDR3 DNA reads as TGCAGCATTCGACGGGGGACCGGCTCCTACGAGCAGTACTTC. This gives the protein CSIRRGTGSYEQYF.

This chain links TRBV28 with TRBJ2-3, with 14 bases identical to TRBD2. This CDR3 spans 16 amino acids. V trimming: 6 bases; J trimming: 5 bases; junction bases outside the gene matches: 7. Looked up from germline, CDR1 is MDHEN and CDR2 is SYDVKM. DNA for the CDR3: TGTGCCAGCAGACCCATGACTAGCGGGAGGGTAGATACGCAGTATTTT. Translated: CASRPMTSGRVDTQYF. Variable domain in full (rest from reference TRBV28 and TRBJ2-3): DVKVTQSSRYLVKRTGEKVFLECVQDMDHENMFWYRQDPGLGLRLIYFSYDVKMKEKGDIPEGYSVSREKKERFSLILESASTNQTSMYLCASRPMTSGRVDTQYFGPGTRLTVL.

The chain has TRBV6-5 and TRBJ2-5, with D perhaps matching TRBD1 or TRBD2 (7 bases each). The CDR3 has 12 residues. Germline loops: CDR1 MNHEY, CDR2 SVGAGI. V lost 6 bases, J lost 7 bases, and 12 bases lay in between. CDR3 DNA: TGTGCCAGCAGCGACAGGGAGGGGACCCAGTACTTC. Residues: CASSDREGTQYF.

This clonotype has just a few counts. This chain links TRBV7-2 with TRBJ2-1; 8 nucleotides align to TRBD1. This CDR3 has 15 residues. CDR1 and CDR2 (germline): SGHTA, FQGNSA. Germline trimming cut 3 bases from V and 8 bases from J; bases unmatched to any gene: 9. The DNA for the CDR3 is TGTGCCAGCAGCTTCGGGGCAGGGGGCCCCGATGAGCAGTTCTTC. It specifies CASSFGAGGPDEQFF.

The V gene is TRBV7-2, the J gene TRBJ2-3, with D uncertain. Trimming removed 1 base at V and 0 bases at J, with 8 bases between. CDR3 length: 15 amino acids. CDR1 is SGHTA, CDR2 FQGNSA, per germline. The CDR3 DNA is TGTGCCAGCAGCTTAGGGTCAATTAGCACAGATACGCAGTATTTT. Amino acid sequence: CASSLGSISTDTQYF.